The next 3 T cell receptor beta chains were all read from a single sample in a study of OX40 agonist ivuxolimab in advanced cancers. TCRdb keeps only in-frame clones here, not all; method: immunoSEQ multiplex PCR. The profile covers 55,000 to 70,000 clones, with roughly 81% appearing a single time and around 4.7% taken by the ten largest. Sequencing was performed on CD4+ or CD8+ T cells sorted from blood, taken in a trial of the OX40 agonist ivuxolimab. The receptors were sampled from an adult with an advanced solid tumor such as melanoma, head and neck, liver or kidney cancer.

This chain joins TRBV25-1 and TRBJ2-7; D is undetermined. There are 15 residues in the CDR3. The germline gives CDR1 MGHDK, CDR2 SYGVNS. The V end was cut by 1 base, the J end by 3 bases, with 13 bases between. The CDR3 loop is CASSESSEAGYEQYF. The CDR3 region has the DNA TGTGCCAGCAGTGAATCCTCTGAGGCTGGCTACGAGCAGTACTTC.

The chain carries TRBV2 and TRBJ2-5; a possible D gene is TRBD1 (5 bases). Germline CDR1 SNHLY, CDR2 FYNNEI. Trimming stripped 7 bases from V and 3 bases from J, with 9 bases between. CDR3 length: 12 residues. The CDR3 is CASKAQEETQYF. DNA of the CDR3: TGTGCCAGCAAGGCACAGGAAGAGACCCAGTACTTC.

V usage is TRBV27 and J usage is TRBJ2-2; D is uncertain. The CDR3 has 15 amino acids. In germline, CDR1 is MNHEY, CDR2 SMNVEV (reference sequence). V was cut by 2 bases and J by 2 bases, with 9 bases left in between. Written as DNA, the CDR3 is TGTGCCAGCAGTTTAAACGGTGGTAACACCGGGGAGCTGTTTTTT. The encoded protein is CASSLNGGNTGELFF.